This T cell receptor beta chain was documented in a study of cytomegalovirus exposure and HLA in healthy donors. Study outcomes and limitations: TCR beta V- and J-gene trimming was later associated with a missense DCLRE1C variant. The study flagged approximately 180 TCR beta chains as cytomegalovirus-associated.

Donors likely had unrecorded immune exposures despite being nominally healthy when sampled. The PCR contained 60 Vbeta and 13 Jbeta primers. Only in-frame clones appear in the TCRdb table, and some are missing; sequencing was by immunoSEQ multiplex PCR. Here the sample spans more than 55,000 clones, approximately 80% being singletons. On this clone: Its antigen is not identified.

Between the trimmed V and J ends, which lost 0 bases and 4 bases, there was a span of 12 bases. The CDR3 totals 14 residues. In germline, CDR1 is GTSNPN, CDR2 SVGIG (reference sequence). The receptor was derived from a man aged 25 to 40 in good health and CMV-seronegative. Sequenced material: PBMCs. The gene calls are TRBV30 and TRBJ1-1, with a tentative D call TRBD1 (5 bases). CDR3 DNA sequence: TGTGCCTGGAGTGTACGGGGGTTGGGCACTGAAGCTTTCTTT. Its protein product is CAWSVRGLGTEAFF.